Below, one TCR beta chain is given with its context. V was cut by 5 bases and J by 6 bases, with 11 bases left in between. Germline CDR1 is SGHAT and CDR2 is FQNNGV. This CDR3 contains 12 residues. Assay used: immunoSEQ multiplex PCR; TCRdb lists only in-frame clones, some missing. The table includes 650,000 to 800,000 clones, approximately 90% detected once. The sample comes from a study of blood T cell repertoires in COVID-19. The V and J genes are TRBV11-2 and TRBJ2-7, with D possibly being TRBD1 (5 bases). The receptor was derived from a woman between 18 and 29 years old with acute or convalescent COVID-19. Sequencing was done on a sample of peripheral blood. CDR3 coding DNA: TGTGCCAGCAGCCATCAGGGCTCCGAGCAGTACTTC. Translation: CASSHQGSEQYF.